The clone carrying this TCR beta chain was recorded only once. As originally analysed: Estimated nucleated cell counts came from reference gene primer amplification. The protocol was immunoSEQ multiplex PCR, while the TCRdb copy is restricted to in-frame clones and leaves out a portion. V and J calls plus clone size are reproduced from that table; the DNA served to infer D and trimming. Here the sample spans a few hundred thousand clones, 80% to 95% being singletons. Germline V lookup: CDR1 SGHDT, CDR2 YYEEEE. This CDR3 is 12 amino acids long. Trimming took 3 bases from V and 7 from J; bases not matched to a gene: 3. The data were taken from a study of blood T cell repertoires in COVID-19. At the level of the study: COVID-19 samples collected from the United States, Italy and Spain covered acute and convalescent phases.

Sequencing was performed on PBMCs or T cells enriched from blood (not recorded which). The chain recombines TRBV5-6 with TRBJ1-1; 7 bases match TRBD1. This clonotype originated in a man younger than 35 who had recovered from COVID-19. As DNA, the CDR3 is TGTGCCAGCAGCTCTCAGGGGGTTGAAGCTTTCTTT. Residues: CASSSQGVEAFF.